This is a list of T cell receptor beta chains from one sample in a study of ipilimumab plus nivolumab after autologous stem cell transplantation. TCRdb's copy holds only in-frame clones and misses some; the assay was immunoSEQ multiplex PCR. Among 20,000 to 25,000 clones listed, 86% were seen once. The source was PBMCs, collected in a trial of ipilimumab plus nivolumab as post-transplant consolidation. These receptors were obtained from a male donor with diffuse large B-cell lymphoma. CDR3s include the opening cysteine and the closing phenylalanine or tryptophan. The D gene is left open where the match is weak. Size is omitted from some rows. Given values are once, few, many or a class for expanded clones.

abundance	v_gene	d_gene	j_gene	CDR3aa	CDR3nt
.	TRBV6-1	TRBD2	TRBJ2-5	CASREGLAKETQYF	TGTGCCAGCAGGGAGGGACTAGCAAAAGAGACCCAGTACTTC
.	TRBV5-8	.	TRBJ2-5	CASSLAGGRSETQYF	TGTGCCAGCAGCTTGGCCGGAGGGCGCTCAGAGACCCAGTACTTC
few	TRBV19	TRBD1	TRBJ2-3	CASTWGQSSSTDTQYF	TGTGCCAGTACGTGGGGACAGTCTTCTAGCACAGATACGCAGTATTTT
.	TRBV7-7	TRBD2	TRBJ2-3	CASSPGTSSDTQYF	TGTGCTAGCAGCCCAGGGACTAGCTCGGATACGCAGTATTTT
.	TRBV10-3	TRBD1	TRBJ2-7	CAIARTGSSYEQYF	TGTGCCATCGCCCGGACAGGGAGCTCCTACGAGCAGTACTTC
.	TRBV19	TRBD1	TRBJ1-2	CASSPDRANYGYTF	TGTGCCAGTAGTCCGGACAGGGCAAACTATGGCTACACCTTC
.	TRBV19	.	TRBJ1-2	CASSIQGIYGYTF	TGTGCCAGTAGTATTCAGGGCATCTATGGCTACACCTTC
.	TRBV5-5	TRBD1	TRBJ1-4	CASSLERDRAGEKLFF	TGTGCCAGCAGCTTGGAGAGGGACAGGGCTGGCGAAAAACTGTTTTTT
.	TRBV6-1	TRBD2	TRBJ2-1	CASSEALKGLAGGPEGRNEQFF	TGTGCCAGCAGTGAAGCTCTCAAGGGACTAGCGGGGGGGCCAGAGGGCAGGAATGAGCAGTTCTTC
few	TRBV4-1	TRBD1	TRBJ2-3	CASSHPTGGSTDTQYF	TGCGCCAGCAGCCACCCGACAGGGGGCAGCACAGATACGCAGTATTTT
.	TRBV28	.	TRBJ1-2	CASRQPGGGYTF	TGTGCCAGCAGGCAACCCGGGGGGGGCTACACCTTC
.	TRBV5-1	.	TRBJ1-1	CASSLSTGQGGTEAFF	TGCGCCAGCAGCTTGAGTACGGGCCAGGGTGGCACTGAAGCTTTCTTT
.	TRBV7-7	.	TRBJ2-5	CASSLDQETQYF	TGTGCCAGCAGCTTAGACCAAGAGACCCAGTACTTC
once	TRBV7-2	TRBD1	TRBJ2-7	CASSQDRYAYEQYF	TGTGCCAGCAGCCAGGACAGGTATGCTTACGAGCAGTACTTC
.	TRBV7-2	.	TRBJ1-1	CASSPHREGAFF	TGTGCCAGCAGCCCTCACAGGGAAGGCGCTTTCTTT
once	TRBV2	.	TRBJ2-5	CASHLLETQYF	TGTGCCAGCCATCTTTTGGAGACCCAGTACTTC
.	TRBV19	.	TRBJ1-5	CASRGRDWEPQHF	TGTGCCAGTAGGGGACGGGATTGGGAGCCCCAGCATTTT
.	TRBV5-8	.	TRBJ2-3	CASRPRGTDTQYF	TGTGCCAGCAGGCCACGGGGCACAGATACGCAGTATTTT
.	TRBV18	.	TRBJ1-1	CASSLHGGREATEAFF	TGTGCCAGCTCACTCCACGGTGGCAGGGAAGCGACTGAAGCTTTCTTT
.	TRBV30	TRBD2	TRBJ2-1	CAWSSGLAGYNEQFF	TGTGCCTGGAGTTCCGGACTAGCGGGGTACAATGAGCAGTTCTTC
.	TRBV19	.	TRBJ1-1	CASSEARRNTEAFF	TGTGCCAGTAGCGAGGCACGTCGGAACACTGAAGCTTTCTTT
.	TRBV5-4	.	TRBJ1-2	CASSEINRYGYTF	TGTGCCAGCAGCGAAATTAACCGCTATGGCTACACCTTC
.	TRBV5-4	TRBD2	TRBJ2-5	CASSLDSGGDETQYF	TGTGCCAGCAGCTTGGATAGCGGGGGGGACGAGACCCAGTACTTC
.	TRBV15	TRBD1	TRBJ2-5	CATSNQGQGKETQYF	TGTGCCACCAGCAACCAAGGACAGGGGAAAGAGACCCAGTACTTC
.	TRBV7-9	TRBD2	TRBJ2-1	CASSLFPGGSLNEQFF	TGTGCCAGCAGCCTCTTCCCGGGGGGTTCTCTGAATGAGCAGTTCTTC
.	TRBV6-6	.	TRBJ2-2	CASDKMGGGNTGELFF	TGTGCCAGCGACAAGATGGGGGGCGGGAACACCGGGGAGCTGTTTTTT
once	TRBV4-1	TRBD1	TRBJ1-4	CASSQDLGQGAEKLFF	TGCGCCAGCAGCCAAGACCTAGGACAGGGGGCTGAAAAACTGTTTTTT
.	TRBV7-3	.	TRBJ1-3	CASSPGGAGNTIYF	TGTGCCAGCAGCCCGGGGGGAGCTGGAAACACCATATATTTT
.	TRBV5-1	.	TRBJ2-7	CASSPDFRQSEQYF	TGCGCCAGCAGCCCGGACTTTCGACAGTCCGAGCAGTACTTC
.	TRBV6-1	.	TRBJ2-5	CASSSLETQYF	TGTGCCAGCAGTTCTTTAGAGACCCAGTACTTC
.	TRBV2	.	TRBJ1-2	CASSVASGTNYGYTF	TGTGCCAGCAGTGTCGCGTCAGGGACTAACTATGGCTACACCTTC
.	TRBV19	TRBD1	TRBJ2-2	CASSPSPTGARTGELFF	TGTGCCAGTAGTCCAAGCCCGACAGGGGCGAGGACCGGGGAGCTGTTTTTT
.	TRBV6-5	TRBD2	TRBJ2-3	CASSYLAGGQDTQYF	TGTGCCAGCAGTTACCTAGCGGGGGGCCAAGATACGCAGTATTTT
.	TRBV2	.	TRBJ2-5	CASREADIWETQYF	TGTGCCAGCAGGGAGGCGGATATCTGGGAGACCCAGTACTTC
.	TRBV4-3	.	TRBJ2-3	CASSQDRGAKGTQYF	TGCGCCAGCAGCCAAGACCGGGGGGCTAAGGGTACGCAGTATTTT
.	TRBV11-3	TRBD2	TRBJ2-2	CASSLAAGGPPNTGELFF	TGTGCCAGCAGCTTAGCAGCGGGGGGGCCCCCGAACACCGGGGAGCTGTTTTTT
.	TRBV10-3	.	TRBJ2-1	CATQGSGDHEQFF	TGTGCCACGCAGGGGTCTGGAGATCATGAGCAGTTCTTC
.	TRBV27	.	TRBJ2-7	CASSPLRASYEQYF	TGTGCCAGTAGTCCCCTGAGGGCGAGCTACGAGCAGTACTTC
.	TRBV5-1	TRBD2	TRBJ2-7	CASSLVTSGGAGLGEQYF	TGCGCCAGCAGCTTGGTGACTAGCGGGGGGGCAGGTCTCGGCGAGCAGTACTTC
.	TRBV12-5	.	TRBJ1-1	CASEGGALNTEAFF	TGTGCTAGTGAAGGCGGGGCCCTGAACACTGAAGCTTTCTTT
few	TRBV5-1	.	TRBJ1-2	CASSLDPGAAGYTF	TGCGCCAGCAGCTTGGATCCAGGGGCGGCTGGCTACACCTTC
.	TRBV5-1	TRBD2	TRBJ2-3	CASSLGSGGADTQYF	TGCGCCAGCAGCTTGGGTAGCGGGGGGGCGGATACGCAGTATTTT